These T cell receptor beta chains were read from a single sample in a study of shared clonotypes between healthy human individuals. TCRdb's copy holds only in-frame clones and misses some; the assay was immunoSEQ multiplex PCR. The sample gives roughly 2 million clones, approximately 96% of which show up once; roughly 0.13% is in the top ten. The sequencing sample was made of naive CD4+ T cells sorted from blood. Receptors were obtained from a man between 18 and 29 years old in good health. Both conserved end residues are part of each CDR3. A D gene is named only where the DNA matches it firmly. For some rows the clone size is stated as once, few or many, or as a class when expanded; others skip it.

j_call,d_call,v_call,clone_size,cdr3_nt,cdr3_aa
TRBJ1-2,NA,TRBV6-1,once,TGTGCCAGCAGTGAAGCGCGTCCTAACTATGGCTACACCTTC,CASSEARPNYGYTF
TRBJ1-2,TRBD1,TRBV4-3,NA,TGCGCCAGCAGCGAAAGATACGGGACAGGGGGAAACTATGGCTACACCTTC,CASSERYGTGGNYGYTF
TRBJ1-2,NA,TRBV28,NA,TGTGCCAGCGGGAGCCTCGGGGATTTAGGGTCCAACTATGGCTACACCTTC,CASGSLGDLGSNYGYTF
TRBJ1-1,TRBD1,TRBV7-2,NA,TGTGCCAGCAGCGAGCGACAGGGGAACACTGAAGCTTTCTTT,CASSERQGNTEAFF
TRBJ2-7,NA,TRBV7-2,NA,TGTGCCAGCAGCTTAGTTCATCTCTCCTACGAGCAGTACTTC,CASSLVHLSYEQYF
TRBJ1-3,TRBD1,TRBV19,NA,TGTGCCAGTAGTTCCGGACAGGGGGTATCTGGAAACACCATATATTTT,CASSSGQGVSGNTIYF
TRBJ1-3,NA,TRBV5-1,NA,TGCGCCAGCAGCCTCCTAAGTCTCTCTGGAAACACCATATATTTT,CASSLLSLSGNTIYF
TRBJ2-7,TRBD2,TRBV19,few,TGTGCCAGTAGTGCCGGGGGACTAATACCCTACGAGCAGTACTTC,CASSAGGLIPYEQYF
TRBJ2-2,NA,TRBV25-1,NA,TGTGCCAGCACTAGGGGAGGAGGGGGGTACACCGGGGAGCTGTTTTTT,CASTRGGGGYTGELFF
TRBJ1-6,NA,TRBV28,NA,TGTGCCAGCAGCTCGCCCGGGCAGGGCGGCTATTCACCCCTCCACTTT,CASSSPGQGGYSPLHF
TRBJ2-2,NA,TRBV19,NA,TGTGCGGCGCGGGGCACAGATACCGGGGAGCTGTTTTTT,CAARGTDTGELFF
TRBJ2-5,NA,TRBV7-2,NA,TGTGCCAGCAGCTTAGCGGGCACCGGGCAAGAGACCCAGTACTTC,CASSLAGTGQETQYF
TRBJ2-1,TRBD1,TRBV5-1,NA,TGCGCCAGCAGCGCGGACAGGGAAAGGAATGAGCAGTTCTTC,CASSADRERNEQFF
TRBJ2-5,NA,TRBV6-6,NA,TGTGCCAGCAGTTACCGGGGAGAGACCCAGTACTTC,CASSYRGETQYF
TRBJ1-5,NA,TRBV6-5,NA,TGTGCCAGCAGCCGGGGGCAGGGCAATCAGCCCCAGCATTTT,CASSRGQGNQPQHF
TRBJ2-7,NA,TRBV11-2,NA,TGTGCCAGCAGCTTAGTTAGGCCCGCGGTCGAGCAGTACTTC,CASSLVRPAVEQYF
TRBJ2-1,NA,TRBV10-3,NA,TGTGCCATCGGAGGGGGGTTAAATGAGCAGTTCTTC,CAIGGGLNEQFF
TRBJ2-2,TRBD1,TRBV18,NA,TGTGCCAGCTCACCAACGAGACAGGGATACACCGGGGAGCTGTTTTTT,CASSPTRQGYTGELFF
TRBJ2-4,TRBD1,TRBV5-6,NA,TGTGCCAGCAGCCTAGGGACAGGGGGTGACAAAAACATTCAGTACTTC,CASSLGTGGDKNIQYF
TRBJ1-1,NA,TRBV30,NA,TGTGCCTGGAGTGTACGGGTTCTTTTCGGTACTGAAGCTTTCTTT,CAWSVRVLFGTEAFF
TRBJ1-2,TRBD1,TRBV18,NA,TGTGCCAGCTCACCCGAGACAGGGGGCCATGGCTACACCTTC,CASSPETGGHGYTF
TRBJ2-4,TRBD2,TRBV4-1,NA,TGCGCCAGCAGCCAGGGACTAGCGGCGGGTCTGGCCAAAAACATTCAGTACTTC,CASSQGLAAGLAKNIQYF
TRBJ2-7,NA,TRBV6-1,NA,TGTGCCAGCAGTAACCAGGGGGGTTGGGGTCTCGAGCAGTACTTC,CASSNQGGWGLEQYF
TRBJ2-5,TRBD1,TRBV29-1,NA,TGCAGCGTTGGGTGGGACAGGGCGGAGACCCAGTACTTC,CSVGWDRAETQYF
TRBJ1-2,NA,TRBV4-1,NA,TGCGCCAGCAGCCAAGAGGGGGGCAGGGTAAACTATGGCTACACCTTC,CASSQEGGRVNYGYTF
TRBJ2-7,TRBD1,TRBV6-6,once,TGTGCCAGCAGTCGAACACCTGGACAGGGTTCCTACGAGCAGTACTTC,CASSRTPGQGSYEQYF
TRBJ2-1,TRBD2,TRBV4-3,NA,TGCGCCAGCAGCCAAGATAGACTAGCGGTCTGGGGTGAGCAGTTCTTC,CASSQDRLAVWGEQFF
TRBJ1-5,NA,TRBV12-2,NA,TGTGCAAGTCGCTTAGCGCGAAACACTGGGGAGCCCCAGCATTTT,CASRLARNTGEPQHF
TRBJ1-6,TRBD1,TRBV7-9,NA,TGTGCCAGCAGCTATTCACAGGGGAGCCTCATAACCAGTAATTCACCCCTCCACTTT,CASSYSQGSLITSNSPLHF
TRBJ1-2,NA,TRBV7-9,NA,TGTGCCAGCAGCTTACCAGGGGCAGTTGGCTACACCTTC,CASSLPGAVGYTF
TRBJ2-2,NA,TRBV7-9,NA,TGTGCCACCAAAAAAATATCCGGGAACGCGAACACCGGGGAGCTGTTTTTT,CATKKISGNANTGELFF
TRBJ1-1,TRBD1,TRBV12-5,NA,TGTGCTAGTGGTTTGGTAGTGGGACAGGGGATGAACACTGAAGCTTTCTTT,CASGLVVGQGMNTEAFF
TRBJ2-7,TRBD1,TRBV4-3,NA,TGCGCCAGCAGCCAAGGGGTGGACAGGAGCTCCTACGAGCAGTACTTC,CASSQGVDRSSYEQYF
TRBJ2-3,NA,TRBV5-1,NA,TGCGCCAGCAGCAAGGGAGACCCGATCACAGATACGCAGTATTTT,CASSKGDPITDTQYF
TRBJ2-5,NA,TRBV27,NA,TGTGCCAGCAGTCCTCAGGGTATACGGGAGACCCAGTACTTC,CASSPQGIRETQYF
TRBJ1-3,NA,TRBV5-6,NA,TGTGCCAGCAGCTTGGGGGGCTCCTCTGGAAACACCATATATTTT,CASSLGGSSGNTIYF
TRBJ2-7,NA,TRBV7-3,NA,TGTGCCAGCAGCCTTGGACCATTCTACGAGCAGTACTTC,CASSLGPFYEQYF
TRBJ1-4,NA,TRBV30,NA,TGTGCCTGGACCACCAAGTACAATGAAAAACTGTTTTTT,CAWTTKYNEKLFF
TRBJ1-4,NA,TRBV6-5,once,TGTGCCAGCAGTAAAGACACATGGAATGAAAAACTGTTTTTT,CASSKDTWNEKLFF
TRBJ1-2,NA,TRBV6-5,NA,TGTGCCAGCGCCCAGGGACTTGGCTACACCTTC,CASAQGLGYTF
TRBJ1-1,NA,TRBV6-1,NA,TGTGCCAGCAGTGAAGCCCCTAACAGGAACACTGAAGCTTTCTTT,CASSEAPNRNTEAFF
TRBJ2-1,TRBD2,TRBV7-2,NA,TGTGCCAGCAGCCCTCCGGGACTAGGGCTACATGAGCAGTTCTTC,CASSPPGLGLHEQFF
TRBJ1-5,NA,TRBV7-3,NA,TGTGCCAGCAGCTTCAGAGACAGACCTAGCAATCAGCCCCAGCATTTT,CASSFRDRPSNQPQHF
TRBJ2-2,NA,TRBV7-2,NA,TGTGCCAGCAGCCCCTTCGTGGGGAGTCGAAACACCGGGGAGCTGTTTTTT,CASSPFVGSRNTGELFF
TRBJ2-7,TRBD2,TRBV6-5,NA,TGTGCCAGCAGTTATGAGGGGCTAGCGGGAAACGAGCAGTACTTC,CASSYEGLAGNEQYF
TRBJ2-7,NA,TRBV14,NA,TGTGCCAGCAGCCCAGGGTTCTACGAGCAGTACTTC,CASSPGFYEQYF
TRBJ1-1,NA,TRBV4-1,NA,TGCGCCAGCAGCCAAGGTAGGGCGAACACTGAAGCTTTCTTT,CASSQGRANTEAFF
TRBJ2-7,NA,TRBV11-2,NA,TGTGCCAGCAGCTTAGACACCTATTACGAGCAGTACTTC,CASSLDTYYEQYF
TRBJ1-1,TRBD1,TRBV5-1,NA,TGCGCCAGCAGCGTGACAGGGACTGCGAACACTGAAGCTTTCTTT,CASSVTGTANTEAFF
TRBJ2-7,NA,TRBV7-2,NA,TGTGCCAGCAGCCCCGACTCAGCCCCCTTTGGTTACGAGCAGTACTTC,CASSPDSAPFGYEQYF
TRBJ2-7,NA,TRBV9,NA,TGTGCCAGCAGCCCAGCAGAGGCAGCCTACGAGCAGTACTTC,CASSPAEAAYEQYF
TRBJ2-7,NA,TRBV4-1,NA,TGCGCCAGCAGTCCAAGCAATTGGTCCTACGAGCAGTACTTC,CASSPSNWSYEQYF
TRBJ1-2,TRBD1,TRBV10-2,NA,TGCGCCAGCAGCCTACAGGGGGAACGGTATGGCTACACCTTC,CASSLQGERYGYTF
TRBJ2-3,NA,TRBV5-1,few,TGCGCCAGCAGCTCTCCCACAGATACGCAGTATTTT,CASSSPTDTQYF
TRBJ2-3,TRBD1,TRBV23-1,NA,TGCGCCAGCAGTCAAGACAGGGGAACTGAAGATACGCAGTATTTT,CASSQDRGTEDTQYF
TRBJ1-4,NA,TRBV28,NA,TGTGCCAGCAGAACCAGAGCGGAAAAACTGTTTTTT,CASRTRAEKLFF